This TCR beta chain was observed in a study of identical twins. Whole-study findings and limits: Invariant MAIT and iNKT cells could partly confound zero-insertion analyses. Models underpredicted monozygotic twin sharing of out-of-frame TCR alpha. Weaker excess twin sharing was seen among beta out-of-frame sequences.

This clonotype was detected only a few times. The antigen is not known. The germline gives CDR1 MGHRA, CDR2 YSYEKL. V was pared by 4 bases and J by 7 bases, with 20 bases between. The CDR3 spans 15 residues. From the 5' RACE reads, TCRdb called clonotypes with MiXCR, one entry per CDR3 protein. The sample shows 500,000 to 700,000 distinct CDR3 sequences, around 7.5% of them seen only once. The data were also submitted as part of a second study, on yellow fever vaccine responses in identical twins.

The sequence was collected from a woman aged 18-35 years in good health. The sample was PBMCs. The J gene is TRBJ2-7, the V gene TRBV4-1, with D possibly being TRBD2 (5 bases). The CDR3 reads CASSPNLAATFEQYF. Written as DNA, the CDR3 is TGCGCCAGCAGCCCTAATCTAGCCGCGACCTTTGAGCAGTACTTC.